This T cell receptor (beta chain) appears in the sequencing data of a study of CD8 T cells in ankylosing spondylitis. General study points: A motif in TCR beta, a set of roughly 8 highly homologous variants, appeared characteristic of ankylosing spondylitis blood. Clones linked to disease were reported to show significant enrichment in matched ankylosing spondylitis synovial fluid.

This clonotype turned up a few times. Its antigen is currently unknown. Libraries of TCR beta came from quantitative 5'-RACE with molecular barcodes. TCRdb redid the calling of the 5' RACE reads with MiXCR, one entry per CDR3 protein. The sample includes more than 150,000 distinct CDR3 sequences, about 20% of them seen just once. The J segment lost 1 base and the V segment lost 1 base, leaving 7 bases of the junction unmatched. The germline V gene has CDR1 KGHSH and CDR2 LQKENI. This CDR3 is built from 19 residues. The receptor comes from a male donor between 10 and 30 years old with ankylosing spondylitis or in good health (not recorded which). The sample comprised blood, either unsorted or a sorted T cell fraction (not recorded which). V and J are TRBV18 and TRBJ2-1, with 13 bases that match TRBD2. CDR3 protein: CASSPLTSGRGGSYNEQFF. The CDR3 DNA sequence: TGTGCCAGCTCACCACTAACTAGCGGGAGGGGCGGATCCTACAATGAGCAGTTCTTC.